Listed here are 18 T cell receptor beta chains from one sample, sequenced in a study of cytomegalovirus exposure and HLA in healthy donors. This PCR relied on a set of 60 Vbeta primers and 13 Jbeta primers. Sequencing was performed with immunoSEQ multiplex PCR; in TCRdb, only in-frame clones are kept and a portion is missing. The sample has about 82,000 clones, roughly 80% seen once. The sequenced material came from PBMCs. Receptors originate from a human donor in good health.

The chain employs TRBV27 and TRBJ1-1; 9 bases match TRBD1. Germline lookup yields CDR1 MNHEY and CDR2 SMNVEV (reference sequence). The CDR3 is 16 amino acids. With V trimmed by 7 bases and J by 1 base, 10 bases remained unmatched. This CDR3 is CASNARQGVSNTEAFF. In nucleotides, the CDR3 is TGTGCCAGCAACGCAAGACAGGGGGTATCGAACACTGAAGCTTTCTTT.

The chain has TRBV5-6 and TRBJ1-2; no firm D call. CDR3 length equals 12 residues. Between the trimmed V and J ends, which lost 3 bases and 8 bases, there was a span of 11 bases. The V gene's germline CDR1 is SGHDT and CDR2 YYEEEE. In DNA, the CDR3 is TGTGCCAGCAGCTCCGGAGGCCAGGGCTACACCTTC. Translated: CASSSGGQGYTF.

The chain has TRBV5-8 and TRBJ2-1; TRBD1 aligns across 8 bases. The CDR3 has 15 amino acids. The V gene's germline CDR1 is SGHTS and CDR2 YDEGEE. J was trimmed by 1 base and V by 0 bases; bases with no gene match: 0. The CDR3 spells CASSLDRGSYNEQFF. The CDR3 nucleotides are TGTGCCAGCAGCTTGGACAGGGGGTCCTACAATGAGCAGTTCTTC.

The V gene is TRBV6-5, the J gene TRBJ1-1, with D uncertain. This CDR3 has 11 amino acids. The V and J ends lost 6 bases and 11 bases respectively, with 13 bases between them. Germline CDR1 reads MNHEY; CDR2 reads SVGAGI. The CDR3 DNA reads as TGTGCCAGCAGCTACGAAGGAGGGGCTTTCTTT. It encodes CASSYEGGAFF.

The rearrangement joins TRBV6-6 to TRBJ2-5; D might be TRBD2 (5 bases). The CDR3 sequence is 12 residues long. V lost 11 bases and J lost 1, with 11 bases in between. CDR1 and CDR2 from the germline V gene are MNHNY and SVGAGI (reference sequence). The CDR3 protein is CAGGTTQETQYF. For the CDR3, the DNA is TGTGCCGGAGGAACTACCCAAGAGACCCAGTACTTC.

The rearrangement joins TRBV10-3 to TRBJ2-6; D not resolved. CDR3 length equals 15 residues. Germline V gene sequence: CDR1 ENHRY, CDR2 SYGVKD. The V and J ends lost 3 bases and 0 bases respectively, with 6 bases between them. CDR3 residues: CAISDTVSGANVLTF. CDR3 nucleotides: TGTGCCATCAGTGACACAGTCTCTGGGGCCAACGTCCTGACTTTC.

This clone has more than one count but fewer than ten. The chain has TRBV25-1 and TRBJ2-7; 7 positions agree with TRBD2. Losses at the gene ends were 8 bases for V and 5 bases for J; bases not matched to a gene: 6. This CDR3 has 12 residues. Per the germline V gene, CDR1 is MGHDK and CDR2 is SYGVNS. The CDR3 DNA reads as TGTGCCAGCTCCTGGGGGGGAAACGAGCAGTACTTC. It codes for CASSWGGNEQYF.

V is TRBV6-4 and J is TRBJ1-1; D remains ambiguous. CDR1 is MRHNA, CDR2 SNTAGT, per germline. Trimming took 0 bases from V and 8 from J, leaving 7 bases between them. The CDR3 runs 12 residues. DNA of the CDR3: TGTGCCAGCAGTGACTCTGGCAGAGAAGCTTTCTTT. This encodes CASSDSGREAFF.

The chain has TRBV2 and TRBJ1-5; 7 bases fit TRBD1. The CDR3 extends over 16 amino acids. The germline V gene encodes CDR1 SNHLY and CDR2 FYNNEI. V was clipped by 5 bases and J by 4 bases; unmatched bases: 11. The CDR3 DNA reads TGTGCCAGCAGTTTCGACAGGGCAGACCCTAATCAGCCCCAGCATTTT. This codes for CASSFDRADPNQPQHF.

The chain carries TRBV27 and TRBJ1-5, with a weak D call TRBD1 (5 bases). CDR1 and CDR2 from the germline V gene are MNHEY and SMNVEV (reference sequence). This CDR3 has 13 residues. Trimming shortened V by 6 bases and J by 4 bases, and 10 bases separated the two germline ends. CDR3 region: CASRTQENQPQHF. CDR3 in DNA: TGTGCCAGCAGAACACAGGAAAATCAGCCCCAGCATTTT.

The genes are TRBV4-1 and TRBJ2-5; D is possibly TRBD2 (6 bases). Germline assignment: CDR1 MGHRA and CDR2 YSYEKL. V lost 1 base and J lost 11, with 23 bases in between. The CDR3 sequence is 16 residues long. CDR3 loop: CASSQVLRRGTGEQYF. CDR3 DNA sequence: TGCGCCAGCAGCCAAGTGCTCCGTCGCGGGACTGGGGAGCAGTACTTC.

CDR3 sequence: CASRYAAGSGANVLTF. CDR3 nucleotides: TGTGCCAGCAGGTACGCCGCGGGGTCTGGGGCCAACGTCCTGACTTTC. The chain recombines TRBV7-9 with TRBJ2-6; the D gene is possibly TRBD2 (6 bases). This CDR3 has 16 amino acids. Germline lookup yields CDR1 SEHNR and CDR2 FQNEAQ (reference sequence). The V end lost 6 bases, the J end lost 1 base, and 13 bases lay between the germline ends.

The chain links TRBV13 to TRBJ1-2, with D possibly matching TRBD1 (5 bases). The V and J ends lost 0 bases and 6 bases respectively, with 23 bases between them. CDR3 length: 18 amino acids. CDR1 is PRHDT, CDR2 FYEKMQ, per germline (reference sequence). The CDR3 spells CASSLGLQGVAGLNGYTF. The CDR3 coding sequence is TGTGCCAGCAGCTTAGGCCTTCAGGGCGTAGCAGGGCTGAATGGCTACACCTTC. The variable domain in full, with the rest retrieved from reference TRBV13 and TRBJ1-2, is AAGVIQSPRHLIKEKRETATLKCYPIPRHDTVYWYQQGPGQDPQFLISFYEKMQSDKGSIPDRFSAQQFSDYHSELNMSSLELGDSALYFCASSLGLQGVAGLNGYTFGSGTRLTVV.

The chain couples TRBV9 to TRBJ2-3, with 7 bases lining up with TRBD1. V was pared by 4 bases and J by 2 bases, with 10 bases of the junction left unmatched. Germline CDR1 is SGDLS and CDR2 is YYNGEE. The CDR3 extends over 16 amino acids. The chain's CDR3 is CASSPGQVRNTDTQYF. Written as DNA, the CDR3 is TGTGCCAGCAGCCCCGGACAGGTTCGAAACACAGATACGCAGTATTTT.

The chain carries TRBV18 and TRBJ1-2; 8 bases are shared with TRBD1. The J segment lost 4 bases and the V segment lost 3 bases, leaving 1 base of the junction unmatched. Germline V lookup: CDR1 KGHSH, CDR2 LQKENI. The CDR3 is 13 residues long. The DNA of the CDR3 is TGTGCCAGCTCACCGGGACAGGCCTATGGCTACACCTTC. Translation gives CASSPGQAYGYTF.

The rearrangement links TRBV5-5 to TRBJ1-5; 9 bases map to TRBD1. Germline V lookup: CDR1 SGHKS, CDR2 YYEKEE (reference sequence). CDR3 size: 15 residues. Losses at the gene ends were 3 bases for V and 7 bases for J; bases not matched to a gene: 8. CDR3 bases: TGTGCCAGCAGCTCGGGACAGGGTTTGTCGCAGCCCCAGCATTTT. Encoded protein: CASSSGQGLSQPQHF.

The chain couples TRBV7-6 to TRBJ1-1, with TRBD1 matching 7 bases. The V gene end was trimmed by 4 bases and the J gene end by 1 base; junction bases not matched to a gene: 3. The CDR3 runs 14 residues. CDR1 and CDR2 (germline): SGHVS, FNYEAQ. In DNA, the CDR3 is TGTGCCAGCAGCTACGGACAGGCGAACACTGAAGCTTTCTTT. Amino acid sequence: CASSYGQANTEAFF. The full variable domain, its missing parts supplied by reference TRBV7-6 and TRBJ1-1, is GAGVSQSPRYKVTKRGQDVALRCDPISGHVSLYWYRQALGQGPEFLTYFNYEAQQDKSGLPNDRFSAERPEGSISTLTIQRTEQRDSAMYRCASSYGQANTEAFFGQGTRLTVV.

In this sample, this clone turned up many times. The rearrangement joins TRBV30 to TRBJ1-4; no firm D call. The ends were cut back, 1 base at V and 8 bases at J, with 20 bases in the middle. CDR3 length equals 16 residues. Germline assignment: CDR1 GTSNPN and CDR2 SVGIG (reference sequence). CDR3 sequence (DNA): TGTGCCTGGAGTGGAATCACCCGGGAGGAGAAAGAAAAACTGTTTTTT. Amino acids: CAWSGITREEKEKLFF.